This TCR beta chain was observed in a study of sequential checkpoint blockade in melanoma. Treatment in this sample: randomized to nivolumab then ipilimumab (arm A) or the reverse (arm B). The sample holds a few counts of this clone. Germline V gene lookup returns CDR1 KGHSH and CDR2 LQKENI. This CDR3 spans 15 amino acids. V lost 5 bases, J lost 8 bases, and 5 bases stayed unmatched. The repertoire was sequenced with immunoSEQ multiplex PCR; TCRdb's copy has only in-frame clones and lacks some. The repertoire has tens of thousands of clones, roughly four fifths of them found once; the top ten carry approximately 10%.

This clonotype was sampled from a human donor with melanoma. This sequence joins TRBV18 and TRBJ2-1; 14 nucleotides agree with TRBD2. Here the sequenced sample was CD8+ T cells sorted from blood (inferred from file names), taken from a patient given nivolumab and ipilimumab in sequence. In nucleotides, the CDR3 is TGTGCCAGCTCAGGGAGACTAGCGGGAGGGGATGAGCAGTTCTTC. Residues: CASSGRLAGGDEQFF.